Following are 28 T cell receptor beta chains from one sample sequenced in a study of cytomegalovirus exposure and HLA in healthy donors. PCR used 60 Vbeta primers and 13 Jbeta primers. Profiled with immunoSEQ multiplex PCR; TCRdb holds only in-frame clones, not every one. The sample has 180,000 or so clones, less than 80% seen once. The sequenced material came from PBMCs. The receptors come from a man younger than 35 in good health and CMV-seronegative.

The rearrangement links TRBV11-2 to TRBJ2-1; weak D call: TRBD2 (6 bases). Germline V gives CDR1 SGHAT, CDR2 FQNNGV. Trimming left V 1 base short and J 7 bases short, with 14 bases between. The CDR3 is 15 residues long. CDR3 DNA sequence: TGTGCCAGCAGCTTAGGTCTAGCGACTGGTAATGAGCAGTTCTTC. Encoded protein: CASSLGLATGNEQFF. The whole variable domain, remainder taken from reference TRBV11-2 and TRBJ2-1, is EAGVAQSPRYKIIEKRQSVAFWCNPISGHATLYWYQQILGQGPKLLIQFQNNGVVDDSQLPKDRFSAERLKGVDSTLKIQPAKLEDSAVYLCASSLGLATGNEQFFGPGTRLTVL.

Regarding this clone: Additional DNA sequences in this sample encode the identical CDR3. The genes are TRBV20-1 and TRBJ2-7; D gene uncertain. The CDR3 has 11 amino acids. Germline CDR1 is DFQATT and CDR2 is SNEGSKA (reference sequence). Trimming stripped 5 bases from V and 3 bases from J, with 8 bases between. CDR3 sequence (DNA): TGCAGTGCTCTCTCTAGCTACGAGCAGTACTTC. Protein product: CSALSSYEQYF.

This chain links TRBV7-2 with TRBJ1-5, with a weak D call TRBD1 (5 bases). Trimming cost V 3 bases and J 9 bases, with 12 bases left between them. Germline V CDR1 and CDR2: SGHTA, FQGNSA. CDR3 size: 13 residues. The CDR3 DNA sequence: TGTGCCAGCAGCTTGGGGGGTGGGGGGCCCCAGCATTTT. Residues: CASSLGGGGPQHF.

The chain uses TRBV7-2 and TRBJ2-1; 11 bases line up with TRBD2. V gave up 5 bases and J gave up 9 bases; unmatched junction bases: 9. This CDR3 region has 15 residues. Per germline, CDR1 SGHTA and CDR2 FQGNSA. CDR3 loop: CASSHSSGRSGEQFF. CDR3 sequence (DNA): TGTGCCAGCAGCCATTCTAGCGGGAGGAGCGGTGAGCAGTTCTTC.

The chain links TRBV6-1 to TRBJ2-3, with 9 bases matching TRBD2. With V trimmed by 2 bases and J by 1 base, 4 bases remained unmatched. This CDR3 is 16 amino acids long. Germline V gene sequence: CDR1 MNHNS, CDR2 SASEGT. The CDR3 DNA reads TGTGCCAGCAGTGAAATGCCTAGCGGGGGCACAGATACGCAGTATTTT. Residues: CASSEMPSGGTDTQYF.

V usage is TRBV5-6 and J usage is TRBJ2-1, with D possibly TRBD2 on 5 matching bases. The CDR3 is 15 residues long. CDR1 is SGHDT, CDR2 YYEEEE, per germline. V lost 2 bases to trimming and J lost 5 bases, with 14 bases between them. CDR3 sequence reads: CASSLPGFKHNEQFF. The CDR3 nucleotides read TGTGCCAGCAGCTTACCGGGATTCAAACACAATGAGCAGTTCTTC.

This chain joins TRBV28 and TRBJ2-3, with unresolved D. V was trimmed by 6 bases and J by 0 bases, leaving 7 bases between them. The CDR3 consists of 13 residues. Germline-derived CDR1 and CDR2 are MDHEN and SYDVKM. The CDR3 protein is CASRETSTDTQYF. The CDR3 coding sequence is TGTGCCAGCAGGGAGACTAGCACAGATACGCAGTATTTT.

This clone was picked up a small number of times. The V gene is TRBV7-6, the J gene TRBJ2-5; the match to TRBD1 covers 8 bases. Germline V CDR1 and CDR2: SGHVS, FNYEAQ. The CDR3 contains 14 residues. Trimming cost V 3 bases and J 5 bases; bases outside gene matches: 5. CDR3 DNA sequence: TGTGCCAGCAGCTTGCAGGGGGCCGGGGAGACCCAGTACTTC. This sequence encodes CASSLQGAGETQYF. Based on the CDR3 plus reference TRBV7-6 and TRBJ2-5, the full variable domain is GAGVSQSPRYKVTKRGQDVALRCDPISGHVSLYWYRQALGQGPEFLTYFNYEAQQDKSGLPNDRFSAERPEGSISTLTIQRTEQRDSAMYRCASSLQGAGETQYFGPGTRLLVL.

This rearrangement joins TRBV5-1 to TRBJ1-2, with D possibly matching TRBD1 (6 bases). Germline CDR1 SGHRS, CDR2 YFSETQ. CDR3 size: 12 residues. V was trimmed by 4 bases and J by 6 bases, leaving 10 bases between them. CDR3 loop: CASSPNRDGYTF. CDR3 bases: TGCGCCAGCAGCCCTAACAGGGATGGCTACACCTTC.

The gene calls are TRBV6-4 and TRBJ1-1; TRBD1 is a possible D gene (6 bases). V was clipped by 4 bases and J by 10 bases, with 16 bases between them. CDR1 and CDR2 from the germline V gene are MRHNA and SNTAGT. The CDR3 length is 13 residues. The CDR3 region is CASSVIQGSSAFF. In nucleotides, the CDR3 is TGTGCCAGCAGTGTAATACAGGGCAGTTCAGCTTTCTTT.

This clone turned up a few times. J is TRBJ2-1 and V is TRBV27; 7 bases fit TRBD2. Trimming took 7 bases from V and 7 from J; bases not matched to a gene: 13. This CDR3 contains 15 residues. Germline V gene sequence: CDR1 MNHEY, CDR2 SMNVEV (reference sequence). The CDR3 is CASTIMGGGRNEQFF. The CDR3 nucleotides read TGTGCCAGCACAATAATGGGGGGAGGGAGGAATGAGCAGTTCTTC.

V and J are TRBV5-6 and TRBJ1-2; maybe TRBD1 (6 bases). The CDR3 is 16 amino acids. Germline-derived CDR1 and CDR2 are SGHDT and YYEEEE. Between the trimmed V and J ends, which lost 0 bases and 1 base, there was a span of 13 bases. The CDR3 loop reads CASSLGGTNNNYGYTF. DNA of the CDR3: TGTGCCAGCAGCTTGGGGGGGACAAATAATAACTATGGCTACACCTTC. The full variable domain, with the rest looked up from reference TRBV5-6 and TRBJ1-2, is DAGVTQSPTHLIKTRGQQVTLRCSPKSGHDTVSWYQQALGQGPQFIFQYYEEEERQRGNFPDRFSGHQFPNYSSELNVNALLLGDSALYLCASSLGGTNNNYGYTFGSGTRLTVV.

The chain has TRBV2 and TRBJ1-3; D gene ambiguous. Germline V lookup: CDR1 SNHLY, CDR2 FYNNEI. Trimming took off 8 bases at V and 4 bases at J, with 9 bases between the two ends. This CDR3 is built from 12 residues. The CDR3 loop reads CASGLDGNTIYF. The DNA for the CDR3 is TGTGCCAGCGGTCTAGACGGAAACACCATATATTTT.

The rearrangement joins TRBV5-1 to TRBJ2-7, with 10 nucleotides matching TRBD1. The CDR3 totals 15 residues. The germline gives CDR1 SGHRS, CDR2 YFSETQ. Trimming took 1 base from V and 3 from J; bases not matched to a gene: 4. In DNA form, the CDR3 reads TGCGCCAGCAGCTTGAAGGGACAGGGGCTCTACGAGCAGTACTTC. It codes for CASSLKGQGLYEQYF. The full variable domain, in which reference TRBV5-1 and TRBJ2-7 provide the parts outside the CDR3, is KAGVTQTPRYLIKTRGQQVTLSCSPISGHRSVSWYQQTPGQGLQFLFEYFSETQRNKGNFPGRFSGRQFSNSRSEMNVSTLELGDSALYLCASSLKGQGLYEQYFGPGTRLTVT.

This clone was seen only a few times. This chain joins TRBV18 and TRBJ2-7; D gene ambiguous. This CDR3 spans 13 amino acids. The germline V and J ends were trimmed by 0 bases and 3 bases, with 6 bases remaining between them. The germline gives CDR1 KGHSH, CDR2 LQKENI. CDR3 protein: CASSPPGFYEQYF. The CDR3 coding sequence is TGTGCCAGCTCACCACCGGGCTTCTACGAGCAGTACTTC.

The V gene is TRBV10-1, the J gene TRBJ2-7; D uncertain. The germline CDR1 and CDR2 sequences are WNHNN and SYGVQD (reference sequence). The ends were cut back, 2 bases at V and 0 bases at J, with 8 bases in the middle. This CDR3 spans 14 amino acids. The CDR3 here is CASSEIRSSYEQYF. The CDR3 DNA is TGCGCCAGCAGTGAGATTCGGAGCTCCTACGAGCAGTACTTC.

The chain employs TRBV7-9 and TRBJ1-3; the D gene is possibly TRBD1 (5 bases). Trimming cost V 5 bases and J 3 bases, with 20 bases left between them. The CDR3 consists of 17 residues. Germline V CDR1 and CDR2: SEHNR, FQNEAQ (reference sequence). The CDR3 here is CASSRGPGGRFGNTIYF. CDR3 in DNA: TGTGCCAGCAGCCGCGGGCCGGGGGGTCGCTTTGGAAACACCATATATTTT.

This CDR3 is CASSSRTSPYEQYF. CDR3 bases: TGTGCCAGCAGCTCCCGGACTAGTCCCTACGAGCAGTACTTC. J is TRBJ2-7 and V is TRBV5-4; the match to TRBD2 covers 7 bases. Germline loops: CDR1 SGHNT, CDR2 YYREEE (reference sequence). Trimming took 3 bases from V and 2 from J; bases not matched to a gene: 5. The CDR3 runs to 14 residues.

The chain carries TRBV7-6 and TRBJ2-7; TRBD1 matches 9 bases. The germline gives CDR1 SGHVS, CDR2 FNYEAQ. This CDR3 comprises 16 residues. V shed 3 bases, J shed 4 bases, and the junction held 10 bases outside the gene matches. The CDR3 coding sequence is TGTGCCAGCAGCTTTCTTAACAGGGGGCCGGCTTACGAGCAGTACTTC. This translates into CASSFLNRGPAYEQYF.

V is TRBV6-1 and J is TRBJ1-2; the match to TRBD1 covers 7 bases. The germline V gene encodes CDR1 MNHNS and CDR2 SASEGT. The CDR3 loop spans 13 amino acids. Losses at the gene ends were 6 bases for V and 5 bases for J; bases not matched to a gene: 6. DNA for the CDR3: TGTGCCAGCAGCCCGGACAGGAAATATGGCTACACCTTC. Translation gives CASSPDRKYGYTF.

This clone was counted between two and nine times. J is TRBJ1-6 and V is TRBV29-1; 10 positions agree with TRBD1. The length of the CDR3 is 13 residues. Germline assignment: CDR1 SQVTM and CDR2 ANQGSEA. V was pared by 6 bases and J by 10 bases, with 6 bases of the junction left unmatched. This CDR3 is CSVGQGEGSPLHF. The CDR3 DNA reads TGCAGCGTAGGACAGGGGGAAGGATCACCCCTCCACTTT.

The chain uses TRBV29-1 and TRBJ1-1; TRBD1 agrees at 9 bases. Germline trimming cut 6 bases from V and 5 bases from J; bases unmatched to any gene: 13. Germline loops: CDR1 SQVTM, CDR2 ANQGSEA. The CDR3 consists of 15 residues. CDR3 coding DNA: TGCAGCGTCCTTACCCAGGGACAGGGAAGGACTGAAGCTTTCTTT. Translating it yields CSVLTQGQGRTEAFF.

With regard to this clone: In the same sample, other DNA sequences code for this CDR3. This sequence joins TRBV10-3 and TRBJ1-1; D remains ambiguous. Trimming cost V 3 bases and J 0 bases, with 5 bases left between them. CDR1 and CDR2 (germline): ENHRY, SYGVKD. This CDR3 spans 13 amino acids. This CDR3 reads CAISDSVNTEAFF. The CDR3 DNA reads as TGTGCCATCAGTGACTCAGTGAACACTGAAGCTTTCTTT.

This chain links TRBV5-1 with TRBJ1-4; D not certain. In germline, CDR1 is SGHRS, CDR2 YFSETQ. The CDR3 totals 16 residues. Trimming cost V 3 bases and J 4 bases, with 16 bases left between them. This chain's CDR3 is CASSWQRAEGNEKLFF. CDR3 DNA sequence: TGCGCCAGCAGCTGGCAGCGCGCAGAGGGTAATGAAAAACTGTTTTTT. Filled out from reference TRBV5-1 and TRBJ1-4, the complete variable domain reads KAGVTQTPRYLIKTRGQQVTLSCSPISGHRSVSWYQQTPGQGLQFLFEYFSETQRNKGNFPGRFSGRQFSNSRSEMNVSTLELGDSALYLCASSWQRAEGNEKLFFGSGTQLSVL.

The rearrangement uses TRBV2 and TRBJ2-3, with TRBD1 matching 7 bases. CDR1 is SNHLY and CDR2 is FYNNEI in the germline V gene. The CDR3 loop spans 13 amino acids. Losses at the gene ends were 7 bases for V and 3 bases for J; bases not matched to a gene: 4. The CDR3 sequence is CASNRGLTDTQYF. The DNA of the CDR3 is TGTGCCAGCAACAGGGGTCTGACAGATACGCAGTATTTT.

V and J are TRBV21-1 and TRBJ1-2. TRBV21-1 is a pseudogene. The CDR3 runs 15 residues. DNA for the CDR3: TGTGCCAGCAGCAGTATGGGGCAGGGAGGGAATGGCTACACCTTC. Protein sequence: CASSSMGQGGNGYTF.

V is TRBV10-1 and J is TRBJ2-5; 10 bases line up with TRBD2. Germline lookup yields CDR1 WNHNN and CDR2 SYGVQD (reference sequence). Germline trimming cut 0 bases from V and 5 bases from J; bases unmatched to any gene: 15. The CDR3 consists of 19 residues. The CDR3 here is CASSESGGSGGGPGETQYF. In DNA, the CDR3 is TGCGCCAGCAGTGAGTCGGGCGGGAGCGGGGGGGGGCCGGGGGAGACCCAGTACTTC.

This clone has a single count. In DNA, the CDR3 is TGTGCCAGCAGTTCCCCGGGGACAGGGCGCTATGGCTACACCTTC. Residues: CASSSPGTGRYGYTF. The V call is TRBV27, the J call TRBJ1-2; TRBD1 aligns across 9 bases. The junction had 7 bases not matched to a gene; V was cut back by 4 bases and J by 4 bases. The CDR3 loop spans 15 amino acids. The V gene's germline CDR1 is MNHEY and CDR2 SMNVEV (reference sequence).